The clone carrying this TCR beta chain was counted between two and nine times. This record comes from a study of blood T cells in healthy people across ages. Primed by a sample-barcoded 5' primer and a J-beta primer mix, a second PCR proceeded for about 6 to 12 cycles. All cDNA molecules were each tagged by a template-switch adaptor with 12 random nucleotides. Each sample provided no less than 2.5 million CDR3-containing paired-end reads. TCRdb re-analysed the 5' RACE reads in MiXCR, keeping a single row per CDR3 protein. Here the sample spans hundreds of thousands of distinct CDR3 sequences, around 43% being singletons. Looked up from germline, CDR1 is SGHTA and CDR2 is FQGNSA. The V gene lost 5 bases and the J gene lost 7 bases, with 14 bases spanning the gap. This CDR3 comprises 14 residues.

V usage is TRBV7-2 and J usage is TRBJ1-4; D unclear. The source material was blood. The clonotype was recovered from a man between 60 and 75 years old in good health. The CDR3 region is CASSLPSGGEKLFF. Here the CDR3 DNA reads TGTGCCAGCAGCCTACCCAGTGGAGGTGAAAAACTGTTTTTT.